Listed below are T cell receptor beta chains from one sample, sequenced in a study of vaccination effects on CD4 cells after COVID-19. The antigens for these receptors are not known. The data were produced by immunoSEQ multiplex PCR, yet TCRdb's version contains in-frame clones alone and is incomplete. The table has 65,000 to 75,000 clones, around 69% seen once; the top ten hold roughly 1.5%. The source material was CD4+ T cells from PBMCs cultured with HCoV-229E spike peptides, sampled after COVID-19 vaccination. These receptors originate from a human donor who received a COVID-19 vaccine. CDR3s include the opening cysteine and the closing phenylalanine or tryptophan. Fields, in order: D gene, clone size, J gene, V gene, CDR3 protein, CDR3 DNA. The D gene is left open where the match is weak. Size tells how often a clone was seen (once, few, many) or the class of an expanded clone, and some rows leave it out.

d_gene: TRBD1
abundance: NA
j_gene: TRBJ1-1
v_gene: TRBV11-2
CDR3aa: CASSLDLQGARPMDTEAFF
CDR3nt: TGTGCCAGCAGCTTAGATCTTCAGGGGGCGAGACCCATGGACACTGAAGCTTTCTTT

d_gene: TRBD1
abundance: NA
j_gene: TRBJ1-5
v_gene: TRBV4-1
CDR3aa: CASSHGQGIEGFFRDNQPQHF
CDR3nt: TGCGCCAGCAGCCATGGACAGGGCATTGAGGGTTTTTTCAGAGACAATCAGCCCCAGCATTTT

d_gene: NA
abundance: once
j_gene: TRBJ2-1
v_gene: TRBV10-1
CDR3aa: CASSLNDPYNEQFF
CDR3nt: TGCGCCAGCAGTCTGAATGACCCTTACAATGAGCAGTTCTTC

d_gene: NA
abundance: few
j_gene: TRBJ1-1
v_gene: TRBV12-5
CDR3aa: CASGLVKRGLAPDGEAFF
CDR3nt: TGTGCTAGTGGTTTGGTAAAGCGGGGTCTGGCCCCCGACGGCGAAGCTTTCTTT

d_gene: NA
abundance: NA
j_gene: TRBJ1-4
v_gene: TRBV21-1
CDR3aa: CASSKLGQPNEKLFF
CDR3nt: TGTGCCAGCAGCAAATTAGGGCAGCCGAATGAAAAACTGTTTTTT

d_gene: TRBD2
abundance: NA
j_gene: TRBJ2-3
v_gene: TRBV24-1
CDR3aa: CATSDTGLGSDTQYF
CDR3nt: TGTGCCACCAGTGATACCGGACTAGGGTCAGATACGCAGTATTTT

d_gene: NA
abundance: NA
j_gene: TRBJ2-2
v_gene: TRBV9
CDR3aa: CASSVGWTGELFF
CDR3nt: TGTGCCAGCAGCGTAGGGTGGACCGGGGAGCTGTTTTTT

d_gene: TRBD1
abundance: NA
j_gene: TRBJ1-2
v_gene: TRBV28
CDR3aa: CASTYGGQGVDYTF
CDR3nt: TGTGCCAGCACCTACGGGGGACAGGGAGTAGACTACACCTTC

d_gene: TRBD1
abundance: NA
j_gene: TRBJ2-3
v_gene: TRBV4-3
CDR3aa: CASSLGQGAIDTQYF
CDR3nt: TGCGCCAGCAGCCTGGGACAGGGGGCGATCGATACGCAGTATTTT

d_gene: TRBD2
abundance: NA
j_gene: TRBJ2-1
v_gene: TRBV9
CDR3aa: CASSVIAGGPNEQFF
CDR3nt: TGTGCCAGCAGCGTAATAGCGGGGGGGCCCAATGAGCAGTTCTTC

d_gene: TRBD1
abundance: NA
j_gene: TRBJ1-4
v_gene: TRBV6-2/TRBV6-3
CDR3aa: CASSDRGIEKLFF
CDR3nt: TGTGCCAGCAGTGACAGGGGGATTGAAAAACTGTTTTTT

d_gene: TRBD2
abundance: NA
j_gene: TRBJ2-2
v_gene: TRBV14
CDR3aa: CASSKRGGIAGELFF
CDR3nt: TGTGCCAGCAGTAAACGGGGGGGTATCGCCGGGGAGCTGTTTTTT

d_gene: NA
abundance: NA
j_gene: TRBJ2-3
v_gene: TRBV12-3/TRBV12-4
CDR3aa: CASSFPSTDTQYF
CDR3nt: TGTGCCAGCAGTTTCCCCTCCACAGATACGCAGTATTTT

d_gene: TRBD2
abundance: NA
j_gene: TRBJ2-5
v_gene: TRBV4-1
CDR3aa: CASSQDRGLAGETQYF
CDR3nt: TGCGCCAGCAGCCAAGATCGGGGACTAGCTGGGGAGACCCAGTACTTC

d_gene: TRBD1
abundance: few
j_gene: TRBJ2-2
v_gene: TRBV28
CDR3aa: CASTPDRANTGELFF
CDR3nt: TGTGCCAGCACCCCCGACAGGGCGAACACCGGGGAGCTGTTTTTT

d_gene: TRBD1
abundance: few
j_gene: TRBJ1-6
v_gene: TRBV9
CDR3aa: CASSVGQGAYNSPLHF
CDR3nt: TGTGCCAGCAGCGTGGGACAGGGGGCCTATAATTCACCCCTCCACTTT

d_gene: TRBD2
abundance: NA
j_gene: TRBJ2-2
v_gene: TRBV7-2
CDR3aa: CASSSPGLAGGNTGELFF
CDR3nt: TGTGCCAGCAGCTCCCCGGGACTAGCGGGGGGGAACACCGGGGAGCTGTTTTTT

d_gene: TRBD2
abundance: NA
j_gene: TRBJ2-3
v_gene: TRBV19
CDR3aa: CASRGAGGPGTQYF
CDR3nt: TGTGCCAGCCGTGGAGCGGGGGGGCCGGGTACGCAGTATTTT

d_gene: NA
abundance: once
j_gene: TRBJ2-1
v_gene: TRBV7-3
CDR3aa: CASSPGGADTGVREQFF
CDR3nt: TGTGCCAGCAGCCCTGGAGGGGCGGATACAGGGGTTCGTGAGCAGTTCTTC

d_gene: NA
abundance: NA
j_gene: TRBJ2-5
v_gene: TRBV7-2
CDR3aa: CASSLAGRQETQYF
CDR3nt: TGTGCCAGCAGCTTAGCAGGGAGGCAGGAGACCCAGTACTTC

d_gene: TRBD2
abundance: NA
j_gene: TRBJ2-5
v_gene: TRBV4-1
CDR3aa: CASSASGLAGGETQYF
CDR3nt: TGCGCCAGCAGCGCCTCCGGACTAGCGGGGGGAGAGACCCAGTACTTC

d_gene: TRBD1
abundance: NA
j_gene: TRBJ1-5
v_gene: TRBV15
CDR3aa: CATALGTGNNQPQHF
CDR3nt: TGTGCCACCGCCCTGGGGACAGGGAACAATCAGCCCCAGCATTTT

d_gene: NA
abundance: few
j_gene: TRBJ1-2
v_gene: TRBV21-1
CDR3aa: CASSKNRDSYGYTF
CDR3nt: TGTGCCAGCAGCAAAAACCGGGACAGCTATGGCTACACCTTC

d_gene: TRBD2
abundance: NA
j_gene: TRBJ2-3
v_gene: TRBV7-9
CDR3aa: CASSFTAGGDRDTQYF
CDR3nt: TGTGCCAGCAGCTTCACAGCGGGGGGCGATCGGGATACGCAGTATTTT

d_gene: TRBD2
abundance: few
j_gene: TRBJ2-1
v_gene: TRBV25-1
CDR3aa: CASSARDYRISYNEQFF
CDR3nt: TGTGCCAGCAGTGCCCGGGACTACCGTATCTCCTACAATGAGCAGTTCTTC

d_gene: TRBD1
abundance: few
j_gene: TRBJ1-6
v_gene: TRBV6-2/TRBV6-3
CDR3aa: CASSQRTGGGSPLHF
CDR3nt: TGTGCCAGCAGTCAAAGGACAGGGGGTGGATCACCCCTCCACTTT

d_gene: NA
abundance: NA
j_gene: TRBJ1-5
v_gene: TRBV6-6
CDR3aa: CASSYVAASNQPQHF
CDR3nt: TGTGCCAGCAGTTACGTTGCGGCGAGCAATCAGCCCCAGCATTTT

d_gene: NA
abundance: NA
j_gene: TRBJ1-2
v_gene: TRBV6-1
CDR3aa: CASSEGGTPYGYTF
CDR3nt: TGTGCCAGCAGTGAAGGGGGGACACCTTATGGCTACACCTTC

d_gene: NA
abundance: NA
j_gene: TRBJ2-5
v_gene: TRBV7-3
CDR3aa: CASSLAGVGETQYF
CDR3nt: TGTGCCAGCAGCTTGGCAGGGGTTGGGGAGACCCAGTACTTC

d_gene: TRBD1
abundance: NA
j_gene: TRBJ1-5
v_gene: TRBV24-1
CDR3aa: CATSDSGGSQPQHF
CDR3nt: TGTGCCACCAGTGACTCAGGGGGCAGTCAGCCCCAGCATTTT

d_gene: TRBD2
abundance: NA
j_gene: TRBJ2-5
v_gene: TRBV5-1
CDR3aa: CASSSLTGLAGETQYF
CDR3nt: TGCGCCAGCAGCTCGCTTACGGGACTAGCGGGGGAGACCCAGTACTTC

d_gene: NA
abundance: NA
j_gene: TRBJ1-5
v_gene: TRBV6-2/TRBV6-3
CDR3aa: CASSYYRGQPQHF
CDR3nt: TGTGCCAGCAGTTATTACAGAGGGCAGCCCCAGCATTTT

d_gene: NA
abundance: NA
j_gene: TRBJ1-3
v_gene: TRBV28
CDR3aa: CASSLADRPPSGNTIYF
CDR3nt: TGTGCCAGCAGTTTGGCTGACAGGCCCCCCTCTGGAAACACCATATATTTT

d_gene: NA
abundance: NA
j_gene: TRBJ2-2
v_gene: TRBV9
CDR3aa: CASSQTLNTGELFF
CDR3nt: TGTGCCAGCAGCCAAACTTTGAACACCGGGGAGCTGTTTTTT

d_gene: NA
abundance: NA
j_gene: TRBJ2-3
v_gene: TRBV9
CDR3aa: CASSVGNRVTQDTQYF
CDR3nt: TGTGCCAGCAGCGTAGGAAACAGGGTGACGCAAGATACGCAGTATTTT

d_gene: TRBD1
abundance: NA
j_gene: TRBJ2-1
v_gene: TRBV7-3
CDR3aa: CASSRSGTVSEQFF
CDR3nt: TGTGCCAGCAGCCGCTCCGGGACAGTAAGTGAGCAGTTCTTC

d_gene: TRBD1
abundance: few
j_gene: TRBJ2-1
v_gene: TRBV6-5
CDR3aa: CASSRTGGWYNEQFF
CDR3nt: TGTGCCAGCAGTCGGACAGGTGGTTGGTACAATGAGCAGTTCTTC

d_gene: NA
abundance: NA
j_gene: TRBJ2-2
v_gene: TRBV11-3
CDR3aa: CASSLSGGQTGELFF
CDR3nt: TGTGCCAGCAGCTTATCCGGGGGGCAAACCGGGGAGCTGTTTTTT

d_gene: NA
abundance: NA
j_gene: TRBJ2-6
v_gene: TRBV27
CDR3aa: CASSLLSVGANVLTF
CDR3nt: TGTGCCAGCAGTTTATTAAGTGTTGGGGCCAACGTCCTGACTTTC

d_gene: NA
abundance: NA
j_gene: TRBJ2-3
v_gene: TRBV11-1
CDR3aa: CASSLQGWADTQYF
CDR3nt: TGTGCCAGCAGCCTTCAGGGATGGGCAGATACGCAGTATTTT

d_gene: NA
abundance: NA
j_gene: TRBJ1-2
v_gene: TRBV29-1
CDR3aa: CSVAALWGTYGYTF
CDR3nt: TGCAGCGTTGCTGCCCTGTGGGGAACCTATGGCTACACCTTC

d_gene: NA
abundance: NA
j_gene: TRBJ1-4
v_gene: TRBV6-4
CDR3aa: CARGQCNEKLFF
CDR3nt: TGTGCCAGAGGACAGTGTAATGAAAAACTGTTTTTT

d_gene: TRBD1
abundance: NA
j_gene: TRBJ1-1
v_gene: TRBV10-3
CDR3aa: CATKVQGTVAEAFF
CDR3nt: TGTGCCACGAAAGTACAGGGGACCGTAGCTGAAGCTTTCTTT

d_gene: NA
abundance: few
j_gene: TRBJ1-2
v_gene: TRBV30
CDR3aa: CAWRDRGVYGYTF
CDR3nt: TGTGCCTGGAGGGACCGGGGGGTTTATGGCTACACCTTC

d_gene: NA
abundance: few
j_gene: TRBJ2-5
v_gene: TRBV5-1
CDR3aa: CASSLQGLRETQYF
CDR3nt: TGCGCCAGCAGCTTGCAAGGGCTTCGCGAGACCCAGTACTTC